Each of the 18 T cell receptor beta chains below was sequenced from the same sample in a study of cytomegalovirus exposure and HLA in healthy donors. Primers included in the PCR were 60 Vbeta and 13 Jbeta primers. Using immunoSEQ multiplex PCR, the repertoire was profiled, and TCRdb retains in-frame clones only, with some absent. The sample totals 130,000 to 150,000 clones. The source material was PBMCs. These receptors all come from a woman in her fifties or sixties in good health and CMV-seronegative.

The gene calls are TRBV18 and TRBJ1-5, with D possibly matching TRBD1 (5 bases). Germline V gene data show CDR1 as KGHSH and CDR2 as LQKENI. CDR3 size: 15 residues. Trimming shortened V by 0 bases and J by 5 bases, and 11 bases separated the two germline ends. The CDR3 nucleotides read TGTGCCAGCTCACCACCGGGGGGGTCAGATCAGCCCCAGCATTTT. The encoded protein is CASSPPGGSDQPQHF.

The chain is built from TRBV19 and TRBJ1-1, with 9 bases fitting TRBD1. Germline V gene lookup returns CDR1 LNHDA and CDR2 SQIVND (reference sequence). The CDR3 extends over 15 amino acids. V gave up 6 bases and J gave up 10 bases; unmatched junction bases: 15. The CDR3 here is CASRVSGQGIVGAFF. The CDR3 DNA is TGTGCCAGTAGAGTCTCGGGACAGGGAATCGTAGGAGCTTTCTTT. The whole variable domain, filled in from reference TRBV19 and TRBJ1-1, reads DGGITQSPKYLFRKEGQNVTLSCEQNLNHDAMYWYRQDPGQGLRLIYYSQIVNDFQKGDIAEGYSVSREKKESFPLTVTSAQKNPTAFYLCASRVSGQGIVGAFFGQGTRLTVV.

V is TRBV6-4 and J is TRBJ2-1; 8 positions agree with TRBD2. This CDR3 spans 14 amino acids. With V trimmed by 3 bases and J by 5 bases, 3 bases remained unmatched. Germline CDR1 reads MRHNA; CDR2 reads SNTAGT. Written as DNA, the CDR3 is TGTGCCAGCAGTGAAAGCGGGAGAAACAATGAGCAGTTCTTC. Its protein is CASSESGRNNEQFF.

The V call is TRBV5-6, the J call TRBJ2-5; 7 nucleotides agree with TRBD2. Germline lookup yields CDR1 SGHDT and CDR2 YYEEEE. This CDR3 has 16 amino acids. The V and J ends lost 4 bases and 5 bases, in that order; junction bases with no gene match: 14. This CDR3 reads CASSLQTPGRGETQYF. In nucleotides, the CDR3 is TGTGCCAGCAGCCTACAAACCCCAGGGAGGGGCGAGACCCAGTACTTC.

The chain joins TRBV18 to TRBJ1-4, with 7 bases matching TRBD1. Germline V gene data show CDR1 as KGHSH and CDR2 as LQKENI. This CDR3 spans 16 amino acids. J was trimmed by 0 bases and V by 3 bases; bases with no gene match: 4. Here the CDR3 reads CASSPFTGATNEKLFF. For the CDR3, the DNA is TGTGCCAGCTCACCCTTCACAGGGGCAACTAATGAAAAACTGTTTTTT.

This chain connects TRBV6-4 to TRBJ1-5, with D hard to call. The CDR3 is made up of 13 amino acids. Germline CDR1 reads MRHNA; CDR2 reads SNTAGT. V gave up 2 bases and J gave up 5 bases, with 7 bases separating them. CDR3 amino acids: CASSDEIDQPQHF. The DNA of the CDR3 is TGTGCCAGCAGTGACGAGATAGATCAGCCCCAGCATTTT.

CDR3 sequence (DNA): TGTGCCAGCAGTCACCGGGACACTACAGATACGCAGTATTTT. It codes for CASSHRDTTDTQYF. This rearrangement joins TRBV6-6 to TRBJ2-3, with a tentative D call TRBD1 (6 bases). V lost 5 bases and J 3 bases, leaving 12 bases between the germline ends. This CDR3 spans 14 amino acids. Germline CDR1 MNHNY, CDR2 SVGAGI (reference sequence).

The J gene is TRBJ1-2, the V gene TRBV5-1; D is unresolved. Germline assignment: CDR1 SGHRS and CDR2 YFSETQ. The CDR3 has 13 residues. V lost 1 base and J 2 bases, leaving 6 bases between the germline ends. The CDR3 spells CASSLTENYGYTF. The CDR3 coding sequence is TGCGCCAGCAGCTTGACCGAGAACTATGGCTACACCTTC.

V usage is TRBV5-4 and J usage is TRBJ1-6; no firm D call. V was cut by 0 bases and J by 0 bases, with 4 bases left in between. The CDR3 spans 15 residues. Germline V CDR1 and CDR2: SGHNT, YYREEE (reference sequence). This CDR3 reads CASSLGSSYNSPLHF. The DNA for the CDR3 is TGTGCCAGCAGCTTGGGCAGCTCCTATAATTCACCCCTCCACTTT.

The rearrangement links TRBV4-3 to TRBJ2-2; 8 nucleotides align to TRBD1. The germline CDR1 and CDR2 sequences are LGHNA and YSLEER. This CDR3 region has 16 residues. Trimming at V came to 3 bases and at J to 4 bases, leaving 7 bases not matched to a gene. The CDR3 spells CASSHTTGGFTGELFF. The DNA of the CDR3 is TGCGCCAGCAGCCACACCACAGGGGGTTTCACCGGGGAGCTGTTTTTT.

The chain has TRBV19 and TRBJ1-4; the D is unclear. CDR1 is LNHDA and CDR2 is SQIVND in the germline V gene (reference sequence). The V end was cut by 5 bases, the J end by 12 bases, with 19 bases between. The CDR3 totals 14 residues. CDR3 loop: CASSHREGLEELFF. The CDR3 DNA reads TGTGCCAGTAGTCACCGAGAAGGGCTGGAGGAACTGTTTTTT.

The chain joins TRBV7-3 to TRBJ2-3; TRBD2 matches 11 bases. The CDR3 totals 15 residues. V shed 0 bases and J 4 bases; nucleotides not matched to a gene: 0. The germline V gene has CDR1 SGHTA and CDR2 FQGTGA. CDR3 loop: CASSLTGLAADTQYF. CDR3 nucleotide sequence: TGTGCCAGCAGCTTAACGGGACTAGCGGCAGATACGCAGTATTTT.

V gene TRBV7-9 combines with J gene TRBJ2-1; 10 nucleotides align to TRBD2. The ends lost 1 base at V and 6 bases at J; junction bases unmatched: 3. The CDR3 extends over 15 amino acids. The germline V gene encodes CDR1 SEHNR and CDR2 FQNEAQ (reference sequence). The CDR3 DNA reads TGTGCCAGCAGCTTAGTCGCTAGCGGGAGCAATGAGCAGTTCTTC. This codes for CASSLVASGSNEQFF. The whole variable domain, remainder taken from reference TRBV7-9 and TRBJ2-1, is DTGVSQNPRHKITKRGQNVTFRCDPISEHNRLYWYRQTLGQGPEFLTYFQNEAQLEKSRLLSDRFSAERPKGSFSTLEIQRTEQGDSAMYLCASSLVASGSNEQFFGPGTRLTVL.

This CDR3 reads CAWSGRQGGNTIYF. CDR3 sequence (DNA): TGTGCCTGGAGTGGACGACAGGGAGGAAACACCATATATTTT. V is TRBV30 and J is TRBJ1-3; 7 bases are shared with TRBD1. The CDR3 extends over 14 amino acids. V gave up 1 base and J gave up 4 bases; unmatched junction bases: 4. Per the germline V gene, CDR1 is GTSNPN and CDR2 is SVGIG (reference sequence).

The V call is TRBV14, the J call TRBJ2-1, with a tentative D call TRBD2 (5 bases). The germline V and J ends were trimmed by 0 bases and 3 bases, with 9 bases remaining between them. The length of the CDR3 is 15 residues. Germline-derived CDR1 and CDR2 are SGHDN and FVKESK. CDR3 protein: CASSQERGSYNEQFF. The DNA for the CDR3 is TGTGCCAGCAGCCAAGAGCGAGGGAGCTACAATGAGCAGTTCTTC.

The chain uses TRBV27 and TRBJ2-5; TRBD2 agrees at 9 bases. This CDR3 comprises 16 residues. The V gene's germline CDR1 is MNHEY and CDR2 SMNVEV (reference sequence). The J segment lost 2 bases and the V segment lost 6 bases, leaving 10 bases of the junction unmatched. CDR3 protein: CASRKTSGDLQETQYF. The CDR3 DNA sequence: TGTGCCAGCAGGAAGACTAGCGGAGACTTGCAAGAGACCCAGTACTTC.

The rearrangement links TRBV6-5 to TRBJ1-6, with TRBD1 matching 7 bases. The length of the CDR3 is 14 residues. Germline CDR1 and CDR2: MNHEY and SVGAGI. The V segment lost 7 bases and the J segment 7 bases; nucleotides outside the gene matches: 7. The CDR3 sequence is CASTRDSLNSPLHF. In DNA form, the CDR3 reads TGTGCCAGCACCCGGGACAGCCTGAATTCACCCCTCCACTTT.

The CDR3 DNA is TGTGCCAGCAGTACCGGGCCCCAGCATTTT. Its protein is CASSTGPQHF. The rearrangement links TRBV28 to TRBJ1-5; no firm D call. Trimming shortened V by 5 bases and J by 9 bases, and 5 bases separated the two germline ends. The CDR3 consists of 10 residues. Germline V gene sequence: CDR1 MDHEN, CDR2 SYDVKM.